This T cell receptor beta chain was obtained from a study of blood T cell repertoires in COVID-19. Germline V CDR1 and CDR2: ENHRY, SYGVKD. Losses at the gene ends were 11 bases for V and 1 base for J; bases not matched to a gene: 6. The CDR3 is made up of 14 amino acids. Some clones are missing from TCRdb's copy, which holds only in-frame ones; the method was immunoSEQ multiplex PCR. This sample has roughly 110,000 clones, with 70% to 90% found just once. The chain links TRBV10-3 to TRBJ2-2, with 8 bases that match TRBD2. This TCR derives from a woman aged 70-85 years who had recovered from COVID-19. Sequencing was performed on peripheral blood. The CDR3 bases are TGTGCCGTCCTTAGCGGGGAGAACACCGGGGAGCTGTTTTTT. It encodes CAVLSGENTGELFF.